This TCR beta chain originates from a study of PD-1 blockade in mismatch repair-deficient tumors. Background on the study: Enrolled about 2012-2016, patients had progressing, pretreated mismatch repair-deficient cancers of about a dozen types.

Whole-study results and caveats: Rapid post-treatment expansion, then contraction, generally preceding radiologic response, marked tumor-resident clones.

A note on this clone: Its antigen remains unidentified.

Repertoires were generated with immunoSEQ multiplex PCR, while TCRdb's copy carries only in-frame clones and drops some. In the table there are 85,000 to 130,000 clones, over 65% of which are singletons. V was pared by 0 bases and J by 0 bases, with 9 bases between. CDR1 SGHNT and CDR2 YYREEE come from the germline V gene (reference sequence). The CDR3 sequence is 16 residues long. This sample comprised peripheral blood, obtained around 8 months after starting pembrolizumab. The TCR sequence derives from an adult with mismatch repair-deficient cancer. The chain is built from TRBV5-4 and TRBJ2-2, with D uncertain. The CDR3 is CASSLGGRTNTGELFF. The CDR3, as DNA: TGTGCCAGCAGCTTGGGCGGACGGACGAACACCGGGGAGCTGTTTTTT.